This T cell receptor (beta chain) was found in a study of T cell responses to AZD1222 COVID-19 vaccine. Study-level findings and limits: Compared with day 0, the breadth and depth of the Spike-specific TCR repertoire rose significantly after two doses of AZD1222. Among those given AZD1222, only 6 or 7 were seropositive at baseline. Clonal diversity was possibly underestimated; the donors were predominantly white British and more often female. In the spike-specific TCR repertoire, nearly half reportedly target unmutated variant regions.

There are 13 residues in the CDR3. Germline V gene data show CDR1 as SGHNT and CDR2 as YENEEA. V lost 5 bases and J lost 6, with 13 bases in between. Notes on this clone: Its target is not known.

Sequenced by immunoSEQ multiplex PCR; TCRdb stores in-frame clones only, minus some. The data hold 70,000 to 90,000 clones, with approximately 83% observed a single time. The TCR comes from an adult who received the AZD1222 COVID-19 vaccine. Specimen: peripheral blood, collected 28 days after the second AZD1222 dose. The rearrangement uses TRBV11-3 and TRBJ2-5, with a weak D call TRBD1 (6 bases). The DNA for the CDR3 is TGTGCCAGCAGCAAAACAGGGATACAGACCCAGTACTTC. Translated, it gives CASSKTGIQTQYF. Filled out from reference TRBV11-3 and TRBJ2-5, the complete variable domain reads EAGVVQSPRYKIIEKKQPVAFWCNPISGHNTLYWYLQNLGQGPELLIRYENEEAVDDSQLPKDRFSAERLKGVDSTLKIQPAELGDSAVYLCASSKTGIQTQYFGPGTRLLVL.